Following are 13 T cell receptor beta chains from one sample sequenced in a study of identical twins (dated by TCRdb to about 2016). Library method: 5' RACE. Sequencing took place on an Illumina HiSeq 2000. The public reads were quality trimmed at Q25 with fastp and then assembled into clones with MiXCR by TCRdb, keeping productive beta chains. Rows are unified per CDR3 protein, each entry keeping the most common DNA and genes. The table for this sample lists approximately 220,000 distinct CDR3 sequences; about 7.5% of them were counted only once. The ten largest account for approximately 2% of the sample. This sample was also put to use in a study of yellow fever vaccine responses in identical twins.

The sequenced sample was memory (CD45RO+) T cells sorted from blood. This specimen's cell subset or site label, per the study, means: CD45RO+ enriched T cells. All receptors come from a woman younger than 35 in good health.

This clonotype was recorded at least ten times. The rearrangement links TRBV18 to TRBJ2-6; no clear D. The CDR3 is made up of 18 amino acids. Germline-derived CDR1 and CDR2 are KGHSH and LQKENI. The germline V and J ends were trimmed by 1 base and 0 bases, with 13 bases remaining between them. The CDR3 sequence is CASSPRPPEISGANVLTF. As DNA, the CDR3 is TGTGCCAGCTCACCACGACCCCCCGAAATCTCTGGGGCCAACGTCCTGACTTTC. The whole variable domain, filled in from reference TRBV18 and TRBJ2-6, reads NAGVMQNPRHLVRRRGQEARLRCSPMKGHSHVYWYRQLPEEGLKFMVYLQKENIIDESGMPKERFSAEFPKEGPSILRIQQVVRGDSAAYFCASSPRPPEISGANVLTFGAGSRLTVL.

In its sample, this clonotype was seen a few times. The chain couples TRBV10-3 to TRBJ1-2, with D possibly being TRBD1 (6 bases). V lost 4 bases and J lost 6, with 12 bases in between. The germline CDR1 and CDR2 sequences are ENHRY and SYGVKD. This CDR3 comprises 13 residues. The CDR3 DNA is TGTGCCATCAGTGTGCGGGGGCCGGATGGCTACACCTTC. As protein: CAISVRGPDGYTF.

Remarks on this clonotype: Possible read error: a much larger clone is one base away. The chain links TRBV3-1 to TRBJ2-1, with D possibly being TRBD1 or TRBD2 (5 bases each). Germline assignment: CDR1 LGHDT and CDR2 YNNKEL (reference sequence). The CDR3 spans 17 residues. DNA of the CDR3: TGTGCCAGCACCCAAGATGCGGTAAGGGGAGCTGTCAATGAGCAGTTCTTC. Its protein is CASTQDAVRGAVNEQFF.

This clonotype was counted many times. This chain joins TRBV28 and TRBJ2-5; 10 nucleotides align to TRBD2. J gave up 4 bases and V 7 bases, and 9 bases lay outside the gene matches. The CDR3 spans 15 residues. Germline CDR1 MDHEN, CDR2 SYDVKM. Here the CDR3 DNA reads TGTGCCAGCACCTCCCCCAGCGGGAGGGGAGAGACCCAGTACTTC. Translation: CASTSPSGRGETQYF.

This clonotype was seen repeatedly, ten times or more. This sequence joins TRBV28 and TRBJ2-2, with a possible D match to TRBD1 (6 bases). The CDR3 is 15 residues long. Germline CDR1 MDHEN, CDR2 SYDVKM. V gave up 5 bases and J gave up 1 base, with 11 bases separating them. The CDR3 DNA follows: TGTGCCAGCAGTCGGACAGCAAAGAACACCGGGGAGCTGTTTTTT. Amino acid sequence: CASSRTAKNTGELFF.

The table lists this clonotype with many counts. The chain has TRBV11-2 and TRBJ2-1; TRBD2 matches 10 bases. From germline, CDR1 is SGHAT and CDR2 FQNNGV. This CDR3 contains 17 residues. Trimming cost V 0 bases and J 5 bases; bases outside gene matches: 7. The CDR3 DNA sequence: TGTGCCAGCAGCTTAGACTCTAGCGGGAGTTACCACAATGAGCAGTTCTTC. Amino acid sequence: CASSLDSSGSYHNEQFF. The full variable domain, with the rest looked up from reference TRBV11-2 and TRBJ2-1, is EAGVAQSPRYKIIEKRQSVAFWCNPISGHATLYWYQQILGQGPKLLIQFQNNGVVDDSQLPKDRFSAERLKGVDSTLKIQPAKLEDSAVYLCASSLDSSGSYHNEQFFGPGTRLTVL.

This clonotype was detected a few times. The chain joins TRBV6-1 to TRBJ2-7; 9 nucleotides line up with TRBD1. V shed 5 bases and J 0 bases; nucleotides not matched to a gene: 8. This CDR3 is 16 amino acids long. Germline lookup yields CDR1 MNHNS and CDR2 SASEGT. CDR3 sequence reads: CASSPLGTGNSYEQYF. In DNA form, the CDR3 reads TGTGCCAGCAGTCCTCTAGGGACAGGGAACTCCTACGAGCAGTACTTC.

This clonotype was found many times. The rearrangement uses TRBV7-2 and TRBJ2-7; TRBD2 is a possible D gene (5 bases). The CDR3 length is 13 residues. The ends were cut back, 8 bases at V and 2 bases at J, with 13 bases in the middle. Per germline, CDR1 SGHTA and CDR2 FQGNSA. CDR3 sequence (DNA): TGTGCCAGCCTGAGCGGTGCCGCCTACGAGCAGTACTTC. Amino acid sequence: CASLSGAAYEQYF.

Many counts were recorded for this clonotype. V usage is TRBV12-3 or TRBV12-4 and J usage is TRBJ2-3; D may be TRBD2 (5 bases). V gave up 2 bases and J gave up 6 bases, with 6 bases separating them. This CDR3 is built from 12 residues. The CDR3 bases are TGTGCCAGCAGTTTATCGGGGGATACGCAGTATTTT. Its protein product is CASSLSGDTQYF.

This chain uses TRBV20-1 with TRBJ2-7; the D gene is possibly TRBD1 (6 bases). CDR1 and CDR2 (germline): DFQATT, SNEGSKA (reference sequence). The CDR3 runs 14 residues. The V and J ends lost 3 bases and 2 bases respectively, with 14 bases between them. Here the CDR3 DNA reads TGCAGTGCTAGCTCAGGGGCCTTCACCTACGAGCAGTACTTC. It is translated as CSASSGAFTYEQYF.

This rearrangement joins TRBV18 to TRBJ1-2; maybe TRBD1 (6 bases). Germline loops: CDR1 KGHSH, CDR2 LQKENI. This CDR3 contains 15 residues. V lost 4 bases, J lost 7 bases, and 19 bases lay in between. The CDR3 bases are TGTGCCAGCTCACTGAGTACCATACAGGGAAGTGGCTACACCTTC. It codes for CASSLSTIQGSGYTF.

There are many counts of this clonotype. J is TRBJ1-4 and V is TRBV7-2; D is perhaps TRBD1 (5 bases). V lost 2 bases and J 10 bases, leaving 23 bases between the germline ends. Germline V gene data show CDR1 as SGHTA and CDR2 as FQGNSA. The CDR3 consists of 17 residues. The CDR3 reads CASSLQSVGQGLGKLFF. CDR3 bases: TGTGCCAGCAGCTTACAGTCAGTCGGGCAGGGTCTCGGAAAACTGTTTTTT.

There are many counts of this clonotype. V gene TRBV11-2 combines with J gene TRBJ1-2; D uncertain. The CDR3 consists of 15 residues. Trimming shortened V by 3 bases and J by 0 bases, and 11 bases separated the two germline ends. The germline gives CDR1 SGHAT, CDR2 FQNNGV. CDR3 DNA sequence: TGTGCCAGCAGCTTGTTGCCAGCTTCTAACTATGGCTACACCTTC. Translated, it gives CASSLLPASNYGYTF.